This T cell receptor beta chain is drawn from a study of CD8 T cells in Susac syndrome. cDNA came from around 0.5 to 1 ug RNA primed by random hexamers. The amplification used immunoSEQ multiplex PCR on TCR beta CDR3; it spanned 54 Vbeta and 13 Jbeta. Via MiXCR, TCRdb re-called the immunoSEQ multiplex PCR reads, giving one row per CDR3 protein. The table lists about 300,000 distinct CDR3 sequences, almost 85% of them singletons. The study sequenced TCR beta in blood CD8+ and CD4+ T cells. The multiple sclerosis controls, all treatment-naive patients, had relapsing-remitting disease that was stable or active. The CDR3 loop spans 17 amino acids. From germline, CDR1 is MNHEY and CDR2 SVGAGI. Trimming removed 2 bases from V and 6 bases from J; junction bases left unmatched: 13.

This chain joins TRBV6-5 and TRBJ2-3; 8 nucleotides match TRBD2. This receptor was identified in a human donor with multiple sclerosis. The sequenced sample consisted of CD8+ T cells from PBMCs. The CDR3 nucleotides read TGTGCCAGCAGTTACGAATGGGCGGGAGGTTCAGGGGATACGCAGTATTTT. This sequence encodes CASSYEWAGGSGDTQYF.